The present T cell receptor (beta chain) was sequenced within a study of cytomegalovirus exposure and HLA in healthy donors. Findings of the study overall: Reported results showed that the classifier diagnosed cytomegalovirus status with high specificity and sensitivity. The presence/absence work took it that sequencing depth was about the same across donors. The authors enumerated 150 to 200 TCR beta chains as linked to cytomegalovirus. A likely sequencing artifact accounted for one observed cluster of highly shared sequence variants.

In the PCR, 60 Vbeta and 13 Jbeta primers were used. Produced via immunoSEQ multiplex PCR; TCRdb's table is partial and in-frame only. The table has under 150,000 clones, just over 70% seen once; the top ten hold over 2%. As to this clone: The antigen is not known.

Material for sequencing was PBMCs. This receptor was taken from a woman between 55 and 75 years old in good health and CMV-seropositive.

CDR3 nucleotide sequence: TGTGCCAGCAGCTCGGGAGGGGCGGGCATCAATCAGCCCCAGCATTTT. Translation gives CASSSGGAGINQPQHF. This chain links TRBV5-5 with TRBJ1-5, with a possible D match to TRBD1 (5 bases). The V gene lost 3 bases and the J gene lost 3 bases, with 16 bases spanning the gap. CDR3 length: 16 residues. Germline-derived CDR1 and CDR2 are SGHKS and YYEKEE (reference sequence).